These T cell receptor beta chains were read from a single sample in a study of T cell responses to AZD1222 COVID-19 vaccine. Using immunoSEQ multiplex PCR, the repertoire was profiled, and TCRdb retains in-frame clones only, with some absent. The sample shows roughly 180,000 clones, about 93% of them seen only once. Sequencing was performed on peripheral blood, taken on day 0 of AZD1222 vaccination. All receptors derive from an adult in good health. Each CDR3 is given with its conserved first and last residue. The D gene is left open where the match is weak. Expanded clones get a size class; other rows say once, few or many, or leave the size out.

V: TRBV28; J: TRBJ1-2; size: -; length: 14; D: -; CDR3: CASSLSRGGYGYTF; DNA: TGTGCCAGCAGTTTATCGAGGGGTGGCTATGGCTACACCTTC
V: TRBV11-2; J: TRBJ2-5; size: -; length: 11; D: -; CDR3: CASSAIETQYF; DNA: TGTGCCAGCAGCGCCATAGAGACCCAGTACTTC
V: TRBV9; J: TRBJ2-2; size: -; length: 14; D: -; CDR3: CASSVGGPTGELFF; DNA: TGTGCCAGCAGCGTAGGGGGCCCAACCGGGGAGCTGTTTTTT
V: TRBV3-1/TRBV3-2; J: TRBJ1-1; size: -; length: 14; D: -; CDR3: CASSQDRGNTEAFF; DNA: TGTGCCAGCAGCCAAGATAGGGGGAACACTGAAGCTTTCTTT
V: TRBV28; J: TRBJ1-2; size: once; length: 14; D: -; CDR3: CASRVPEIPYGYTF; DNA: TGTGCCAGCAGGGTCCCCGAAATACCCTATGGCTACACCTTC
V: TRBV20-1; J: TRBJ2-7; size: -; length: 14; D: -; CDR3: CSASDRDTPYEQYF; DNA: TGCAGTGCTAGTGACCGGGACACCCCCTACGAGCAGTACTTC
V: TRBV7-9; J: TRBJ1-2; size: -; length: 11; D: -; CDR3: CASSSDSRYTF; DNA: TGTGCCAGCAGCTCGGACAGCCGATACACCTTC
V: TRBV10-3; J: TRBJ2-6; size: once; length: 16; D: -; CDR3: CAISSWEGTGANVLTF; DNA: TGTGCCATCAGTAGTTGGGAAGGAACTGGGGCCAACGTCCTGACTTTC
V: TRBV28; J: TRBJ2-1; size: -; length: 16; D: -; CDR3: CASSLSLGQVYNEQFF; DNA: TGTGCCAGCAGTTTATCATTAGGGCAGGTATACAATGAGCAGTTCTTC
V: TRBV12-3/TRBV12-4; J: TRBJ1-1; size: -; length: 11; D: -; CDR3: CASSLSLEAFF; DNA: TGTGCCAGCAGTTTGAGCCTTGAAGCTTTCTTT
V: TRBV4-1; J: TRBJ1-1; size: -; length: 17; D: -; CDR3: CASSQGSDPPMNTEAFF; DNA: TGCGCCAGCAGCCAAGGGTCCGACCCCCCCATGAACACTGAAGCTTTCTTT